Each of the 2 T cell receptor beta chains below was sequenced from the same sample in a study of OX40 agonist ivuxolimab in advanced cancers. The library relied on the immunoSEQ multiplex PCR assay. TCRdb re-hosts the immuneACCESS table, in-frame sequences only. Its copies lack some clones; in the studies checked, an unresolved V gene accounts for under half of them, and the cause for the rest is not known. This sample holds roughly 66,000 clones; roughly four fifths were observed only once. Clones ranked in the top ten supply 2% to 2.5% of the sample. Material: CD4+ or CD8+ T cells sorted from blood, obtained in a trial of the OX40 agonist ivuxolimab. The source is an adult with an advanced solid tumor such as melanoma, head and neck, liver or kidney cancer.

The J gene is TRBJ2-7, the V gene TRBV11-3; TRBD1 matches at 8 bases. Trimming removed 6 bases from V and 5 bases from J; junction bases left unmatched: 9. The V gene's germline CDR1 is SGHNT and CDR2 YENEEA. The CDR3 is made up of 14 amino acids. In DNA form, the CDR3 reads TGTGCCAGCAGTTACGGACAGGGTGTCCACGAGCAGTACTTC. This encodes CASSYGQGVHEQYF.

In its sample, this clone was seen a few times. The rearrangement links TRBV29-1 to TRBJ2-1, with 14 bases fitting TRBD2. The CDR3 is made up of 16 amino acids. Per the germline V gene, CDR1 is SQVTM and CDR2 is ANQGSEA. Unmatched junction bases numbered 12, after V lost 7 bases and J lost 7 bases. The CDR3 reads CSGTGTSGSRRNEQFF. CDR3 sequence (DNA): TGCAGCGGAACCGGGACTAGCGGGAGTCGGAGGAATGAGCAGTTCTTC.